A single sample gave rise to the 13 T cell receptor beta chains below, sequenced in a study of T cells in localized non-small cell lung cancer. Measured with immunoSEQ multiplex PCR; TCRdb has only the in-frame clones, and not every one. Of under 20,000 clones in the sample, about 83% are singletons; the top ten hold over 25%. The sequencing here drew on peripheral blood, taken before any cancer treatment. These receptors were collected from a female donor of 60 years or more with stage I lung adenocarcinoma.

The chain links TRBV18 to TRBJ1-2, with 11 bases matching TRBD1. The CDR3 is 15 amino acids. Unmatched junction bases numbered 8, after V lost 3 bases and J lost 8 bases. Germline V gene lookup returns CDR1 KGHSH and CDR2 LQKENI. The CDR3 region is CASSPSGQGAGGYTF. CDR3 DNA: TGTGCCAGCTCACCTTCTGGACAGGGGGCAGGGGGCTACACCTTC.

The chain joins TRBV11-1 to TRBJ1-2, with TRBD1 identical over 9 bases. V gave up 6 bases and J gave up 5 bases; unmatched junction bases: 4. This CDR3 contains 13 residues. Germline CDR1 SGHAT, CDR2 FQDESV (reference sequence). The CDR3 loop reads CASSTGTGYGYTF. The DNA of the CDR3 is TGTGCCAGCAGTACCGGGACAGGGTATGGCTACACCTTC.

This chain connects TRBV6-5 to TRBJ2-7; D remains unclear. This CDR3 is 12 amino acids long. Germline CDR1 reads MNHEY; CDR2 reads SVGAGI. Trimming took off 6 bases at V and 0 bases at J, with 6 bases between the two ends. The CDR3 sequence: CASSPSSYEQYF. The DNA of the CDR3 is TGTGCCAGCAGCCCCAGCTCCTACGAGCAGTACTTC.

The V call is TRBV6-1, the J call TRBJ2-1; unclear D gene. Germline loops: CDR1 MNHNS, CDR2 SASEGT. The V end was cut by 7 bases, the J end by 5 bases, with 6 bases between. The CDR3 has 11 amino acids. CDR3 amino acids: CASKRNNEQFF. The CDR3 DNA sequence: TGTGCCAGCAAAAGGAACAATGAGCAGTTCTTC.

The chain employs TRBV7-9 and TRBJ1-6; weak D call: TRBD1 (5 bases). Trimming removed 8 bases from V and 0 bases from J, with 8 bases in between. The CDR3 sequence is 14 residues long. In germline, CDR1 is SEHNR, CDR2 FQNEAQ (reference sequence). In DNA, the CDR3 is TGTGCCAGCGGGGCGAGCTCCTATAATTCACCCCTCCACTTT. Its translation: CASGASSYNSPLHF.

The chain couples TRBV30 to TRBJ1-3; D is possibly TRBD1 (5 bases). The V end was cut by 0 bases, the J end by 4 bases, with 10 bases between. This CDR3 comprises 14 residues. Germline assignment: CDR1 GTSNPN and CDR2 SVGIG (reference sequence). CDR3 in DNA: TGTGCCTGGAGTGTTTGGGGCGGAGGAAACACCATATATTTT. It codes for CAWSVWGGGNTIYF.

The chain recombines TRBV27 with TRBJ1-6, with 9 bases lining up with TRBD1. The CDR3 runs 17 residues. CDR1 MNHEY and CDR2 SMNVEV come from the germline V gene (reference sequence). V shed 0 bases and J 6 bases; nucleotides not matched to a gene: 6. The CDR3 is CASSLSRDRVFNSPLHF. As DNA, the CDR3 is TGTGCCAGCAGTTTATCAAGGGACAGGGTGTTTAATTCACCCCTCCACTTT.

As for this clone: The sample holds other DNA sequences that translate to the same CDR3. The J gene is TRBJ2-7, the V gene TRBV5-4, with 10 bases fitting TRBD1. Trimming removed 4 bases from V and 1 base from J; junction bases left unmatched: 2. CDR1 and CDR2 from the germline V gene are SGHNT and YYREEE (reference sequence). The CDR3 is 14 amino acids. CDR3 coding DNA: TGTGCCAGCAGCCTGGGACAGGGGTCCTACGAGCAGTACTTC. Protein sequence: CASSLGQGSYEQYF.

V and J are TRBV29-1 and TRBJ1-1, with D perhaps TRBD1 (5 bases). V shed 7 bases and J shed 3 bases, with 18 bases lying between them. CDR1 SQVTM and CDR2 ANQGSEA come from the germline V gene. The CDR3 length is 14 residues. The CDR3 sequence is CSAEGRADDTEAFF. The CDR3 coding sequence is TGCAGCGCCGAAGGCAGGGCAGACGACACTGAAGCTTTCTTT.

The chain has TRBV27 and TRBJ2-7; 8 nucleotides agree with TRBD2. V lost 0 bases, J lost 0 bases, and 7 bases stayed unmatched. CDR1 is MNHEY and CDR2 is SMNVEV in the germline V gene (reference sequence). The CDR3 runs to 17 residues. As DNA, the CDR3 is TGTGCCAGCAGTTTATCGGCGGGGGGCCAAAGCTCCTACGAGCAGTACTTC. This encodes CASSLSAGGQSSYEQYF.

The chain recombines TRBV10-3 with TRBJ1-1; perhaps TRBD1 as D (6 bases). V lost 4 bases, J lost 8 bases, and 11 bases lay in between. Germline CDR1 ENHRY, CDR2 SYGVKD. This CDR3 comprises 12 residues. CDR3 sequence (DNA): TGTGCCATCAGTGTTGAGGGGGGCGAAGCTTTCTTT. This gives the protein CAISVEGGEAFF.

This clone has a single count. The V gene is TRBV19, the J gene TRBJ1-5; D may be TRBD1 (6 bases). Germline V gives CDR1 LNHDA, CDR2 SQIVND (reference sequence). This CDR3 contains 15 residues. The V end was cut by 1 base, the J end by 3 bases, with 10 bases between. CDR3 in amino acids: CASSIGQGNNQPQHF. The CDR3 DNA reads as TGTGCCAGTAGTATAGGGCAGGGGAACAATCAGCCCCAGCATTTT. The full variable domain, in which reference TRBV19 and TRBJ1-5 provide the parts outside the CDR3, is DGGITQSPKYLFRKEGQNVTLSCEQNLNHDAMYWYRQDPGQGLRLIYYSQIVNDFQKGDIAEGYSVSREKKESFPLTVTSAQKNPTAFYLCASSIGQGNNQPQHFGDGTRLSIL.

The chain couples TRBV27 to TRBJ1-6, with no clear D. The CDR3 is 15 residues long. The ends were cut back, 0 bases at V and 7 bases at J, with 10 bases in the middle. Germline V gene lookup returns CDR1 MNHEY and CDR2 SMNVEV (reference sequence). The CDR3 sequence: CASSLSLGQNSPLHF. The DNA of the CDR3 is TGTGCCAGCAGTTTATCCCTTGGGCAGAATTCACCCCTCCACTTT.